This TCR beta chain came from a study of cytomegalovirus exposure and HLA in healthy donors. By share, this clone counts as medium-sized. Its specificity is unknown. Study findings and constraints: A later analysis linked a missense variant in DCLRE1C to the trimming of TCR beta V and J genes.

The PCR ran on 60 Vbeta and 13 Jbeta primers. Assay used: immunoSEQ multiplex PCR; TCRdb lists only in-frame clones, some missing. The data show about 160,000 clones, with approximately 77% seen just once and over 1.1% held by the top ten. V lost 4 bases and J lost 2, with 12 bases in between. There are 16 residues in the CDR3. CDR1 MNHEY and CDR2 SMNVEV come from the germline V gene (reference sequence). The sequenced sample was PBMCs. The chain combines TRBV27 with TRBJ2-6; D perhaps matches TRBD1 (6 bases). This TCR derives from a man younger than 35 in good health and CMV-seronegative. Here the CDR3 reads CASSSEGGTGANVLTF. Here the CDR3 DNA reads TGTGCCAGCAGTTCCGAAGGGGGTACTGGGGCCAACGTCCTGACTTTC.